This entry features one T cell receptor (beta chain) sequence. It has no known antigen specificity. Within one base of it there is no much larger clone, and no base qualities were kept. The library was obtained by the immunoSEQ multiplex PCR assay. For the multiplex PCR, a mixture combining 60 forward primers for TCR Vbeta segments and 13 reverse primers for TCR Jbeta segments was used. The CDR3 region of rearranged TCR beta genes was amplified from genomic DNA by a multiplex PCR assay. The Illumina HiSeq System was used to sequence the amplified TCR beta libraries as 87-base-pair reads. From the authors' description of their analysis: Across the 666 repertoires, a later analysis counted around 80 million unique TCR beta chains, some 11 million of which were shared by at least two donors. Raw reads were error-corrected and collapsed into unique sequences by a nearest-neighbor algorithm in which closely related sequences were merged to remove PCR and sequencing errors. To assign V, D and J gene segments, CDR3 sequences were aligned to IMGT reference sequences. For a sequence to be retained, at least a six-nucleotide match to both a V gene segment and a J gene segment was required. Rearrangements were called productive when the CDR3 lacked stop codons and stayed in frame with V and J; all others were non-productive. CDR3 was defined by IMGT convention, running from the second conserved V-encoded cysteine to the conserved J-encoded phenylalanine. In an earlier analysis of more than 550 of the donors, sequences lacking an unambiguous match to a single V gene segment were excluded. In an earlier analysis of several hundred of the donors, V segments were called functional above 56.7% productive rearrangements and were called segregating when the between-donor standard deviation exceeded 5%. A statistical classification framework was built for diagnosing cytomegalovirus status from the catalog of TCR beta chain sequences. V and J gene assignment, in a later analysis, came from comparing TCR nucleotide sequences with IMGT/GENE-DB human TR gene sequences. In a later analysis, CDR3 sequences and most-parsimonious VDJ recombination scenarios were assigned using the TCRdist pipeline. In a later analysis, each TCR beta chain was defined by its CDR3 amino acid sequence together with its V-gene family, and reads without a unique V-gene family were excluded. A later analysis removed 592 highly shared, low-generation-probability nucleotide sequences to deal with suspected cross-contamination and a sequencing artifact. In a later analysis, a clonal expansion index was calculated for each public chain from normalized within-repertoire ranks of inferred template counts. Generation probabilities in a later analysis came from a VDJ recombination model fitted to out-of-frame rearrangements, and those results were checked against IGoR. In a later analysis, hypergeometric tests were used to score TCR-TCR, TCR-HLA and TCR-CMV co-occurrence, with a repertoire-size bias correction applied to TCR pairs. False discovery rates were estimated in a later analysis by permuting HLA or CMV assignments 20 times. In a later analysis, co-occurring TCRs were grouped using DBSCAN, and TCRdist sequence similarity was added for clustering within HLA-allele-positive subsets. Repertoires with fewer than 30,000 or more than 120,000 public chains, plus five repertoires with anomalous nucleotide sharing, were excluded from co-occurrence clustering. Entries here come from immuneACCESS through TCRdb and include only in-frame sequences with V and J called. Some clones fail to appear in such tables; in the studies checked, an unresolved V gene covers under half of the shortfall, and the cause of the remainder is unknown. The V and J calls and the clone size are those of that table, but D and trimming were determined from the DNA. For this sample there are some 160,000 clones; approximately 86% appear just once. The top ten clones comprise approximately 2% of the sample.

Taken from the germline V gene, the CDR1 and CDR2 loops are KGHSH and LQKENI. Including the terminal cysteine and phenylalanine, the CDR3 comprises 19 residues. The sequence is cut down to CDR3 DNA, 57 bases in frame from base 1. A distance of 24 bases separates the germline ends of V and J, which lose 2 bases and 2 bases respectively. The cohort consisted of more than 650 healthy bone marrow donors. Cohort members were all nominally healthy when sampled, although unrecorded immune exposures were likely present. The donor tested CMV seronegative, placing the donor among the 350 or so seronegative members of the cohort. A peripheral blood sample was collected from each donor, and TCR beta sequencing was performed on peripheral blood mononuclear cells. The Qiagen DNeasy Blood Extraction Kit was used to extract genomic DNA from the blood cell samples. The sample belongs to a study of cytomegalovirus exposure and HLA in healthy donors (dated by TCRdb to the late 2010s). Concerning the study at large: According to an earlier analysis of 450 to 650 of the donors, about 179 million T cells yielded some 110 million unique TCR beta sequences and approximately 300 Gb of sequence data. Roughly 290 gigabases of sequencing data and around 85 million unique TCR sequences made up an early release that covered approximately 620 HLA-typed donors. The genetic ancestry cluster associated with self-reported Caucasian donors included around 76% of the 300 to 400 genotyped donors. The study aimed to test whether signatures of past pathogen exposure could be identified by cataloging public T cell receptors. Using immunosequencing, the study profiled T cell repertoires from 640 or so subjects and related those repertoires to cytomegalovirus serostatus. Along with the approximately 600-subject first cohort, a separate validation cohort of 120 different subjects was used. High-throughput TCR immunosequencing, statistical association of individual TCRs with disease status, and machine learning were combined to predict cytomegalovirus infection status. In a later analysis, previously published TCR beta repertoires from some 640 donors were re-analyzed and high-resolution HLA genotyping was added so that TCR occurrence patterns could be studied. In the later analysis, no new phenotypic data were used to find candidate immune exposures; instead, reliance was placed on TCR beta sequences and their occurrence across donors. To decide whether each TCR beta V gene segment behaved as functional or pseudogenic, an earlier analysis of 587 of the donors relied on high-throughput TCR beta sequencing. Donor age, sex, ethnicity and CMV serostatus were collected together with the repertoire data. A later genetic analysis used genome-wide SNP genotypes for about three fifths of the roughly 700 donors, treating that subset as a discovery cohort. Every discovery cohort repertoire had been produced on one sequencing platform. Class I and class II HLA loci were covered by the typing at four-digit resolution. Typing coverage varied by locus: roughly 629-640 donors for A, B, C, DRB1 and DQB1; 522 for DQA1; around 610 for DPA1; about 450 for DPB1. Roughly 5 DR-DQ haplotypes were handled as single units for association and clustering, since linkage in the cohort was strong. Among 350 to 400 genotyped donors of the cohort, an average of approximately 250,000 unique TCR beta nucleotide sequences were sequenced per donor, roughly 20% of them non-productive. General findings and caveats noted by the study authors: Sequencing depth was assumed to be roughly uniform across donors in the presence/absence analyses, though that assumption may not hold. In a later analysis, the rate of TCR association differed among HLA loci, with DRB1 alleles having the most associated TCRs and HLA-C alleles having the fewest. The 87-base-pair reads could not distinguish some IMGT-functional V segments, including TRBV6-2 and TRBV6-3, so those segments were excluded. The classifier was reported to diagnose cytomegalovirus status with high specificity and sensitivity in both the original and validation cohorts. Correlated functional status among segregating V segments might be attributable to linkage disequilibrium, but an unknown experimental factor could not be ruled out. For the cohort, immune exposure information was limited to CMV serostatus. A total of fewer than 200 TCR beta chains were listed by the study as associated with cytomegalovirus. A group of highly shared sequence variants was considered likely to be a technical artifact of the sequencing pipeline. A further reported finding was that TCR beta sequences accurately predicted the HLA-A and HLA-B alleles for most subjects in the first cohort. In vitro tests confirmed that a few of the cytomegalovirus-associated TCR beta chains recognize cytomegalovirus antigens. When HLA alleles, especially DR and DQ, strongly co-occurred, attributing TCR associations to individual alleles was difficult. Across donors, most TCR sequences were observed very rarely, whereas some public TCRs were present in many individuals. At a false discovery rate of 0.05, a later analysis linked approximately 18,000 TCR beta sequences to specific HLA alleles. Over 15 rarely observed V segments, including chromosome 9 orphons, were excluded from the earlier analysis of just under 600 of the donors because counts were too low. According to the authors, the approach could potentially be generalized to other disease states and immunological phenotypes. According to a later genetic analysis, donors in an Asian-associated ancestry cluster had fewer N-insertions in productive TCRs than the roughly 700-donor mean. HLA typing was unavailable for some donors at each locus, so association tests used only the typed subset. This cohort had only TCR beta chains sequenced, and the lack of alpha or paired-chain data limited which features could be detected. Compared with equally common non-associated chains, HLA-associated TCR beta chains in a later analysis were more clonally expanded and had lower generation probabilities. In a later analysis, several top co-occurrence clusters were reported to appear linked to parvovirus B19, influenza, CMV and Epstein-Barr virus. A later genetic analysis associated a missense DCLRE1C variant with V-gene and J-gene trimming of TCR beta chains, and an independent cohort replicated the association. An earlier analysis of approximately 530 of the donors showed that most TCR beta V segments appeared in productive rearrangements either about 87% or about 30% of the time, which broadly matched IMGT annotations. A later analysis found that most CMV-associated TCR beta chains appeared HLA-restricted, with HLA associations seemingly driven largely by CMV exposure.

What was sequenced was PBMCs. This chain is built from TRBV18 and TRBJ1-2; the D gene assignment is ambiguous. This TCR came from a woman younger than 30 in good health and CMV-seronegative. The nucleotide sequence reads TGTGCCAGCTCACCATTTCGGCCGAACAGACAAGATAAGAACTATGGCTACACCTTC. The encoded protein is CASSPFRPNRQDKNYGYTF. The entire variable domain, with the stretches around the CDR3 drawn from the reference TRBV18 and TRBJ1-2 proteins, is NAGVMQNPRHLVRRRGQEARLRCSPMKGHSHVYWYRQLPEEGLKFMVYLQKENIIDESGMPKERFSAEFPKEGPSILRIQQVVRGDSAAYFCASSPFRPNRQDKNYGYTFGSGTRLTVV.